Sequencing of this T cell receptor beta chain was carried out in a study of PD-1 blockade in classical Hodgkin lymphoma. Findings of the study overall: Those achieving complete response showed baseline diversity like newly diagnosed patients. Some patients started nivolumab under 1 year after ASCT, and they were excluded. With CD4+ cells, TCR diversity rose significantly by C4D1, but not with CD8+ cells.

Some clones are missing from TCRdb's copy, which holds only in-frame ones; the method was immunoSEQ multiplex PCR. Among approximately 27,000 clones listed, over 75% were seen once. V was trimmed by 10 bases and J by 8 bases, leaving 15 bases between them. The germline CDR1 and CDR2 sequences are SNHLY and FYNNEI. This CDR3 is built from 12 residues. Time point in this sample: cycle 4 day 1 (C4D1), after about 6 weeks of nivolumab. Every patient was affected by relapse after autologous stem cell transplantation, while exposure to brentuximab vedotin was not uniform. For this clone: Antigen unknown.

The chain recombines TRBV2 with TRBJ2-1; D ambiguous. The TCR comes from a human donor with classical Hodgkin lymphoma. The sample here was peripheral blood mononuclear cells (PBMCs), taken before the fourth cycle of nivolumab. CDR3 in DNA: TGTGCCACCCCGGACGGACCGGATGAGCAGTTCTTC. This sequence encodes CATPDGPDEQFF.